Below, 8 T cell receptor beta chains from the same sample are listed, as sequenced in a study of cytomegalovirus exposure and HLA in healthy donors. Researchers ran the PCR with 60 Vbeta and 13 Jbeta primers. The table came from immunoSEQ multiplex PCR; TCRdb's copy has only in-frame clones and leaves some out. The sample yields 150,000 to 200,000 clones, around 84% seen once. Sequenced input: PBMCs. These receptors were collected from a woman aged 35 to 49 in good health and CMV-seronegative.

V is TRBV5-6 and J is TRBJ1-1, with D perhaps TRBD1 (6 bases). This CDR3 comprises 12 residues. With 4 bases removed from V and 4 bases from J, the gap between germline ends came to 8 bases. Germline CDR1 and CDR2: SGHDT and YYEEEE. The CDR3 reads CASSLTGTEAFF. CDR3 DNA sequence: TGTGCCAGCAGCCTGACAGGCACTGAAGCTTTCTTT.

This sequence joins TRBV5-1 and TRBJ2-2; D gene unclear. The CDR3 sequence is 14 residues long. Germline CDR1 is SGHRS and CDR2 is YFSETQ. V was trimmed by 0 bases and J by 5 bases, leaving 8 bases between them. The CDR3 reads CASSLAIETGELFF. The DNA of the CDR3 is TGCGCCAGCAGCTTGGCCATTGAGACCGGGGAGCTGTTTTTT.

This chain joins TRBV27 and TRBJ2-1, with 9 bases that match TRBD2. Trimming cost V 3 bases and J 2 bases; bases outside gene matches: 2. CDR3 length: 15 amino acids. CDR1 and CDR2 (germline): MNHEY, SMNVEV (reference sequence). CDR3 loop: CASSFERGAYNEQFF. CDR3 DNA: TGTGCCAGCAGTTTCGAGCGGGGGGCCTACAATGAGCAGTTCTTC.

The sample holds one count of this clone. The genes are TRBV6-1 and TRBJ1-6, with 10 nucleotides matching TRBD1. With V trimmed by 2 bases and J by 9 bases, 7 bases remained unmatched. There are 16 residues in the CDR3. Looked up from germline, CDR1 is MNHNS and CDR2 is SASEGT. CDR3: CASSESKRTGGSPLHF. CDR3 bases: TGTGCCAGCAGTGAAAGTAAGCGGACAGGGGGTTCACCCCTCCACTTT.

V is TRBV5-8 and J is TRBJ1-1; D unresolved. This CDR3 contains 12 residues. V lost 3 bases and J lost 4, with 7 bases in between. Germline CDR1 is SGHTS and CDR2 is YDEGEE. The CDR3 DNA reads as TGTGCCAGCAGCTCTTCGGGCACTGAAGCTTTCTTT. Protein product: CASSSSGTEAFF.

This chain uses TRBV5-1 with TRBJ1-4; D may be TRBD1 (6 bases). Germline lookup yields CDR1 SGHRS and CDR2 YFSETQ. The CDR3 spans 15 residues. Trimming cost V 3 bases and J 7 bases, with 16 bases left between them. CDR3 sequence (DNA): TGCGCCAGCAGCTCGTCGAGGACACAGGGTGAAAAACTGTTTTTT. It codes for CASSSSRTQGEKLFF.

The genes are TRBV2 and TRBJ1-1; 8 bases line up with TRBD1. CDR3 length equals 14 residues. Germline V gene sequence: CDR1 SNHLY, CDR2 FYNNEI. The J segment lost 7 bases and the V segment lost 6 bases, leaving 10 bases of the junction unmatched. The CDR3 DNA reads TGTGCCAGCAGGGGAATCCAGGGGGCGGGTGAAGCTTTCTTT. Its translation is CASRGIQGAGEAFF.

V gene TRBV28 combines with J gene TRBJ2-5; 9 bases fit TRBD2. V shed 3 bases, J shed 9 bases, and the junction held 5 bases outside the gene matches. Germline lookup yields CDR1 MDHEN and CDR2 SYDVKM. The CDR3 runs 13 residues. The CDR3 here is CASSLRGGMAQYF. In nucleotides, the CDR3 is TGTGCCAGCAGTTTGCGGGGGGGAATGGCCCAGTACTTC. The whole variable domain, filled in from reference TRBV28 and TRBJ2-5, reads DVKVTQSSRYLVKRTGEKVFLECVQDMDHENMFWYRQDPGLGLRLIYFSYDVKMKEKGDIPEGYSVSREKKERFSLILESASTNQTSMYLCASSLRGGMAQYFGPGTRLLVL.